The source of this T cell receptor beta chain is a study of T cell responses to AZD1222 COVID-19 vaccine. The method was immunoSEQ multiplex PCR; TCRdb's version includes in-frame clones alone and lacks a portion of them. The sample consists of around 150,000 clones, around 88% of them appearing once. Of note for this clone: Antigen specificity is unknown.

Trimming removed 0 bases at V and 3 bases at J, with 19 bases between. The length of the CDR3 is 19 residues. Germline CDR1 and CDR2: KGHDR and SFDVKD. Study-wide points: Among the donors, most were white British and more were female, and clonal diversity was possibly underestimated. Seropositive AZD1222 recipients at baseline numbered only six or seven.

The starting material was peripheral blood, obtained on day 0 of MenACWY control vaccination. This clonotype originated in an adult in good health. This sequence joins TRBV24-1 and TRBJ2-2, with D maybe TRBD2 (8 bases). The chain's CDR3 is CATSDLHLRGDRDTGELFF. The DNA of the CDR3 is TGTGCCACCAGTGATTTGCATCTGCGGGGGGACAGAGACACCGGGGAGCTGTTTTTT.